The source of this TCR beta chain is a study of cytomegalovirus exposure and HLA in healthy donors. V trimming: 2 bases; J trimming: 2 bases; junction bases outside the gene matches: 3. This CDR3 spans 16 amino acids. Per the germline V gene, CDR1 is SGHTA and CDR2 is FQGNSA. With 60 Vbeta and 13 Jbeta primers, the PCR was carried out. This table comes from immunoSEQ multiplex PCR, and its TCRdb copy is limited to in-frame clones, with some not included. The table records 40,000 to 55,000 clones, around 70% of them present only once. Material for sequencing was PBMCs. The sequence derives from a man aged 18 to 29 in good health and CMV-seronegative. The chain couples TRBV7-2 to TRBJ2-1; 10 bases match TRBD2. CDR3 loop: CASSLMGLATYNEQFF. The CDR3 region has the DNA TGTGCCAGCAGCTTAATGGGACTAGCGACCTACAATGAGCAGTTCTTC.